A selection of T cell receptor beta chains follows, all from one sample in a study of T cells after yellow fever vaccination. Via MiXCR, TCRdb re-called the 5' RACE reads, giving one row per CDR3 protein. The top ten hold more than 3% of the sample, which has 340,000 or so distinct CDR3 sequences, around 12% seen once. The specimen comprised CD4+ T cells sorted from PBMCs, sampled 15 days after the yellow fever booster vaccination. These receptors all come from a man aged 18 to 30 who received the YFV17D yellow fever vaccine. Both conserved end residues are part of each CDR3. The order of the fields is J gene, V gene, D gene, clone size, CDR3 DNA, CDR3 protein. A D gene is named only where the DNA matches it firmly. Only some rows state a clone size, as once, few, many or a class for expanded clones.

>TRBJ2-1|TRBV5-1|-|-
TGCGCCAGCAGCTTGAGGGCAGTCGTATACAATGAGCAGTTCTTC
CASSLRAVVYNEQFF
>TRBJ1-6|TRBV27|-|many
TGTGCCAGCAGTTTACAGCTAGCAAATTCACCCCTCCACTTT
CASSLQLANSPLHF
>TRBJ2-7|TRBV19|TRBD1|-
TGTGCCAGTACCCCCGGGCGAAGGGGGCAATCCTACGAGCAGTACTTC
CASTPGRRGQSYEQYF
>TRBJ2-1|TRBV24-1|TRBD2|-
TGTGCCACCAGTCGGACTAGCGGGGGCGTCGATGAGCAGTTCTTC
CATSRTSGGVDEQFF
>TRBJ2-3|TRBV7-9|-|many
TGTGCCAGCAGCGTCCAGGGCGACTCAGATACGCAGTATTTT
CASSVQGDSDTQYF
>TRBJ2-3|TRBV20-1|-|-
TGCAGTGCTAGAACGGACCTCGTACATACAGATACGCAGTATTTT
CSARTDLVHTDTQYF
>TRBJ2-2|TRBV15|-|-
TGTGCCACCAGCAGAGGCGGGACGGGGACCGGGGAGCTGTTTTTT
CATSRGGTGTGELFF
>TRBJ2-5|TRBV5-1|TRBD2|few
TGCGCCAGCAGCTTGGGTGCTCTAGCGGGGGCTGAAGAGACCCAGTACTTC
CASSLGALAGAEETQYF
>TRBJ2-7|TRBV20-1|-|-
TGCAGTGCCTCACCGGGACCAACGAAGGAGCAGTACTTC
CSASPGPTKEQYF
>TRBJ1-1|TRBV15|-|many
TGTGCCACCAGCGCTACAGGGAACACTGAAGCTTTCTTT
CATSATGNTEAFF
>TRBJ1-4|TRBV29-1|-|many
TGCAGCGCAGGGGCAACTAATGAAAAACTGTTTTTT
CSAGATNEKLFF
>TRBJ2-2|TRBV19|-|few
TGTGCCAGTAGATACTTACAGGGAACCGCCCAGTCCGGGGAGCTGTTTTTT
CASRYLQGTAQSGELFF
>TRBJ2-2|TRBV12-3/TRBV12-4|TRBD2|few
TGTGCCAGCAGTTTTCGTTTTACCGGGGGGGCCTCCGGGGAGCTGTTTTTT
CASSFRFTGGASGELFF
>TRBJ2-5|TRBV5-8|-|-
TGTGCCAGCAGCCGGACGCGCGAAGGGGGGCAAGAGACCCAGTACTTC
CASSRTREGGQETQYF
>TRBJ2-7|TRBV7-2|-|-
TGTGCCAGCAGCGAACGGGGCGGGGCTTACGAGCAGTACTTC
CASSERGGAYEQYF
>TRBJ1-1|TRBV20-1|-|many
TGCAGTGCTAGTGGGGACGTGAACACTGAAGCTTTCTTT
CSASGDVNTEAFF
>TRBJ1-4|TRBV5-5|-|medium-sized
TGTGCCAGCAGCTTGGGATTGGGCCATGAAAAACTGTTTTTT
CASSLGLGHEKLFF
>TRBJ1-5|TRBV27|TRBD1|few
TGTGCCAGCAGTAAAGGGGACAGCTGGGGCAATCAGCCCCAGCATTTT
CASSKGDSWGNQPQHF
>TRBJ2-5|TRBV18|-|-
TGTGCCAGCTCACCATTCGGATCCCAAGAGACCCAGTACTTC
CASSPFGSQETQYF
>TRBJ2-2|TRBV10-2|-|-
TGCGCCAGCAGGGTCTCAGCGCCGAACACCGGGGAGCTGTTTTTT
CASRVSAPNTGELFF
>TRBJ2-1|TRBV13|-|-
TGTGCCAGCAGTTTCCAAGGTGGCAGCTCCTTAGTAGAGCAGTTCTTC
CASSFQGGSSLVEQFF
>TRBJ2-7|TRBV5-4|TRBD2|-
TGTGCCAGCAGCTTGGCTACTAGCGGGGGCCCCTACGAGCAGTACTTC
CASSLATSGGPYEQYF
>TRBJ2-1|TRBV5-1|TRBD2|many
TGCGCCAGCAGCTTGGGACTAGCGGACAATGAGCAGTTCTTC
CASSLGLADNEQFF
>TRBJ2-3|TRBV2|TRBD2|-
TGTGCCACTAGAGTTAGCGGGTCCACAGATACGCAGTATTTT
CATRVSGSTDTQYF
>TRBJ1-1|TRBV9|-|-
TGTGCCAGCAGCCGGTTAGACACTGAAGCTTTCTTT
CASSRLDTEAFF
>TRBJ2-1|TRBV20-1|-|-
TGCAGTGCTAGGTGGGTTTCTCCGCAGTTCTTC
CSARWVSPQFF
>TRBJ2-2|TRBV6-1|-|-
TGTGCCAGCAGGGGGCTTAATGGCGGGGAGCTGTTTTTT
CASRGLNGGELFF
>TRBJ1-1|TRBV4-3|-|-
TGCGCCAGCAGCCAAGGAGAGGCCACTGAAGCTTTCTTT
CASSQGEATEAFF
>TRBJ1-1|TRBV7-2|TRBD1|few
TGTGCCAGCAGCTGGACAGGGGAGAACACTGAAGCTTTCTTT
CASSWTGENTEAFF
>TRBJ2-5|TRBV5-1|-|few
TGCGCCAGCAATCCGGGGAGCCAAGAGACCCAGTACTTC
CASNPGSQETQYF
>TRBJ1-2|TRBV12-3/TRBV12-4|TRBD1|few
TGTGCCAGCAGCCCTGAACTCGGACAGGGGGGCGGCTACACCTTC
CASSPELGQGGGYTF
>TRBJ1-6|TRBV5-1|-|many
TGCGCCAGCAGCTTGGATCGGGGTTCACCCCTCCACTTT
CASSLDRGSPLHF
>TRBJ1-1|TRBV29-1|TRBD1|-
TGCAGCGTCCCCGACAGGGGAAGAGTGAACACTGAAGCTTTCTTT
CSVPDRGRVNTEAFF
>TRBJ1-1|TRBV20-1|-|-
TGCAGTGCTACCGGGGGAAACACTGAAGCTTTCTTT
CSATGGNTEAFF
>TRBJ2-5|TRBV4-1|-|-
TGCGCCAGCAGCCAATATGGTGGGGGGGAGACCCAGTACTTC
CASSQYGGGETQYF
>TRBJ1-5|TRBV4-1|-|many
TGCGCCAGCAGCCAAGGAGGGAATCAGCCCCAGCATTTT
CASSQGGNQPQHF
>TRBJ2-1|TRBV4-2|TRBD2|-
TGTGCCAGCAGCCTCCTCCTAGCGGGGGGCTATGAGCAGTTCTTC
CASSLLLAGGYEQFF